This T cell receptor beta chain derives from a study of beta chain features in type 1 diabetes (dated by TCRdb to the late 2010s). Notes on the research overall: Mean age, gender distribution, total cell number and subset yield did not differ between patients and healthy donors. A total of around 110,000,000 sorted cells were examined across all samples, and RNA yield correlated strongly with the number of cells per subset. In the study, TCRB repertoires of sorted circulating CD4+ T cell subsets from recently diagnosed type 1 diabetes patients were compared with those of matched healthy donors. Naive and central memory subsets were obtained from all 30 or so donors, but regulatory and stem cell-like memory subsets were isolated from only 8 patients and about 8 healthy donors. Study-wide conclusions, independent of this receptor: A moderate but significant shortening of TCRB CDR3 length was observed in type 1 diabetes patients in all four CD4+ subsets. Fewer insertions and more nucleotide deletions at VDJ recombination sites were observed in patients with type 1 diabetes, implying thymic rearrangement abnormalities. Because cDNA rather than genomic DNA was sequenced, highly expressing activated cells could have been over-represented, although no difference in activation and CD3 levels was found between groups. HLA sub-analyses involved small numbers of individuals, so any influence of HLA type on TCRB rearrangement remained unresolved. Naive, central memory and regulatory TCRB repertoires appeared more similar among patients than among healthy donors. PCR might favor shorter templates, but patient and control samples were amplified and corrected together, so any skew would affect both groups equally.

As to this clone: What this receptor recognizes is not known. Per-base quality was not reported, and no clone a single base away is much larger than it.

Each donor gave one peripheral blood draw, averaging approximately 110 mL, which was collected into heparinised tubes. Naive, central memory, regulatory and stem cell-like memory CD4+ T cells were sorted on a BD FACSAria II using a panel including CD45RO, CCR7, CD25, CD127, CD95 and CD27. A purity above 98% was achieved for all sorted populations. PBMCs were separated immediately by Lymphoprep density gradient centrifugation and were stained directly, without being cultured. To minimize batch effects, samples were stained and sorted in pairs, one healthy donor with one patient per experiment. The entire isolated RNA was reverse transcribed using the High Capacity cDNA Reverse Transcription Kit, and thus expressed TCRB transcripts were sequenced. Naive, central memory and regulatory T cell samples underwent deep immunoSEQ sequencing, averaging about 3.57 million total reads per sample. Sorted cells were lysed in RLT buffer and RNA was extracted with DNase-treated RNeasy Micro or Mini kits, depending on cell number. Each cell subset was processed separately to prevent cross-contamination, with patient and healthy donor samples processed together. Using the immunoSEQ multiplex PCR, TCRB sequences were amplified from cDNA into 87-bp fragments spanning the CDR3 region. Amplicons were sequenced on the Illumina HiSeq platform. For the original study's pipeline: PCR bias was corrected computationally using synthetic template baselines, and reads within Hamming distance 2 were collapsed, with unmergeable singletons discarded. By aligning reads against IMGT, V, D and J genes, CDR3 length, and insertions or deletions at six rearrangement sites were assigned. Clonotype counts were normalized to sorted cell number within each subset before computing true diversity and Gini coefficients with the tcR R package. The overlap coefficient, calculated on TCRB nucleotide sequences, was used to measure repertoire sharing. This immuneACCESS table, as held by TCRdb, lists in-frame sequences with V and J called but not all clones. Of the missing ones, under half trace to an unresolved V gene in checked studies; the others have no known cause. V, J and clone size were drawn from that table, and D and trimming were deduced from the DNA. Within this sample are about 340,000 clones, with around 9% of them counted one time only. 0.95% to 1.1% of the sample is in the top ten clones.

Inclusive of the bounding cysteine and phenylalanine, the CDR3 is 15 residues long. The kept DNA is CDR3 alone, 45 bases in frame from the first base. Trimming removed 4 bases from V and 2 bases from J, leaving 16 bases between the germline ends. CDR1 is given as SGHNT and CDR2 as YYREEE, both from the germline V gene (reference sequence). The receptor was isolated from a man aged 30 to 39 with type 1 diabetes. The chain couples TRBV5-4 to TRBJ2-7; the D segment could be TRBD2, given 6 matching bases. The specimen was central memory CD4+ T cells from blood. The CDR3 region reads CASSPRGEGTYEQYF. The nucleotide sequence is TGTGCCAGCAGCCCCCGCGGGGAAGGCACCTACGAGCAGTACTTC.